These 14 T cell receptor beta chains originate from one sample sequenced in a study of graft-versus-host responses after intestinal transplantation. The assay was immunoSEQ multiplex PCR, and TCRdb's table has in-frame clones only and misses some. The profile shows 71,000 or so clones, 90% of them singletons. Which antigens these TCRs recognize remains unknown. Sequences were derived from unstimulated CD8+ T cells sorted from spleen or lymph node cells, sampled before intestinal transplant. These receptors came from a human donor who received an intestinal transplant.

CDR3 amino acids: CASSQDPLEKLFF. The CDR3 region has the DNA TGCGCCAGCAGCCAAGATCCCCTTGAAAAACTGTTTTTT. V and J are TRBV4-1 and TRBJ1-4; D is undetermined. The CDR3 has 13 residues. The germline V gene encodes CDR1 MGHRA and CDR2 YSYEKL. Between the trimmed V and J ends, which lost 0 bases and 7 bases, there was a span of 6 bases.

The DNA for the CDR3 is TGTGCCAGCCTAGCGGGTGATTCCTACGAGCAGTACTTC. Protein: CASLAGDSYEQYF. V and J are TRBV10-3 and TRBJ2-7; 8 nucleotides match TRBD2. With V trimmed by 10 bases and J by 1 base, 6 bases remained unmatched. The CDR3 totals 13 residues. The germline V gene encodes CDR1 ENHRY and CDR2 SYGVKD.

Only a few counts were recorded for this clone. The chain has TRBV5-6 and TRBJ1-2; D call uncertain. Germline V gene lookup returns CDR1 SGHDT and CDR2 YYEEEE. This CDR3 has 15 amino acids. V was pared by 2 bases and J by 6 bases, with 17 bases between. The DNA of the CDR3 is TGTGCCAGCAGCTTAGGTATGAAACAGATGGATGGCTACACCTTC. This codes for CASSLGMKQMDGYTF.

This clone was picked up one time. This chain connects TRBV15 to TRBJ2-2, with a possible D match to TRBD1 (5 bases). Germline V CDR1 and CDR2: LNHNV, YYDKDF (reference sequence). Deletions cut 0 bases from V and 0 bases from J, with 11 bases between. The CDR3 spans 17 residues. The CDR3: CATSRDQDSPNTGELFF. DNA of the CDR3: TGTGCCACCAGCAGAGACCAAGACAGCCCGAACACCGGGGAGCTGTTTTTT.

The chain joins TRBV2 to TRBJ2-7; perhaps TRBD1 as D (7 bases). V lost 7 bases and J lost 2, with 12 bases in between. Germline V gives CDR1 SNHLY, CDR2 FYNNEI. The CDR3 is made up of 13 amino acids. The CDR3 reads CASNIRGAYEQYF. The DNA for the CDR3 is TGTGCCAGCAACATCAGGGGGGCCTACGAGCAGTACTTC.

The chain has TRBV9 and TRBJ2-5; 8 bases map to TRBD2. The J call is in doubt because the DNA end fits TRBJ2-7 better. The CDR3 consists of 15 residues. The germline V gene has CDR1 SGDLS and CDR2 YYNGEE. CDR3 bases: TGTGCCAGCAGCACCTTTGCGGGGGGCTTCTACGAGCAGTACTTC. Translating it yields CASSTFAGGFYEQYF.

This clone was observed a handful of times. The chain links TRBV14 to TRBJ2-5; TRBD2 is a possible D gene (6 bases). V lost 1 base and J lost 7, with 16 bases in between. The CDR3 spans 15 residues. Germline V CDR1 and CDR2: SGHDN, FVKESK. The chain's CDR3 is CASSQGLFRAGTQYF. The CDR3 DNA follows: TGTGCCAGCAGCCAAGGGCTGTTCCGAGCGGGGACCCAGTACTTC.

This clone was detected a few times. The chain recombines TRBV25-1 with TRBJ1-2; D gene uncertain. Per the germline V gene, CDR1 is MGHDK and CDR2 is SYGVNS. The CDR3 loop spans 13 amino acids. Trimming left V 4 bases short and J 3 bases short, with 9 bases between. The CDR3 loop is CASSGALYYGYTF. The CDR3 nucleotides are TGTGCCAGCAGTGGCGCGCTCTACTATGGCTACACCTTC.

The chain combines TRBV10-1 with TRBJ2-1; tentatively, D is TRBD2 (6 bases). Between the trimmed V and J ends, which lost 3 bases and 7 bases, there was a span of 10 bases. The CDR3 spans 13 residues. Germline CDR1 is WNHNN and CDR2 is SYGVQD (reference sequence). The CDR3 reads CASSDPGGNEQFF. DNA of the CDR3: TGCGCCAGCAGTGACCCTGGGGGGAATGAGCAGTTCTTC.

This sequence joins TRBV7-3 and TRBJ2-7; 9 bases match TRBD1. The length of the CDR3 is 15 residues. Germline CDR1 is SGHTA and CDR2 is FQGTGA. The junction had 10 bases not matched to a gene; V was cut back by 5 bases and J by 5 bases. CDR3 loop: CASSPLGTGFHEQYF. CDR3 nucleotide sequence: TGTGCCAGCAGCCCACTTGGGACAGGGTTCCACGAGCAGTACTTC.

This clone was recorded only once. V gene TRBV7-3 combines with J gene TRBJ1-6, with 8 nucleotides matching TRBD1. V lost 5 bases to trimming and J lost 10 bases; unmatched junction nucleotides: 7. Germline V lookup: CDR1 SGHTA, CDR2 FQGTGA. The CDR3 extends over 14 amino acids. The CDR3 reads CASSTGQGGSPLHF. The DNA for the CDR3 is TGTGCCAGCAGCACCGGACAGGGCGGCTCACCCCTCCACTTT.

J is TRBJ2-2 and V is TRBV6-6; D not resolved. Germline CDR1 MNHNY, CDR2 SVGAGI (reference sequence). The V gene lost 0 bases and the J gene lost 6 bases, with 8 bases spanning the gap. The CDR3 loop spans 14 amino acids. Here the CDR3 reads CASSYSRGAGELFF. Written as DNA, the CDR3 is TGTGCCAGCAGTTACTCGAGAGGAGCCGGGGAGCTGTTTTTT.

The V and J genes are TRBV29-1 and TRBJ1-2; no clear D. The CDR3 covers 11 residues. Germline V gene sequence: CDR1 SQVTM, CDR2 ANQGSEA. V was clipped by 3 bases and J by 6 bases, with 8 bases between them. CDR3 DNA: TGCAGCGTTGAGTCGGAGGATGGCTACACCTTC. This gives the protein CSVESEDGYTF.

The chain is built from TRBV6-1 and TRBJ2-7; tentatively, D is TRBD2 (5 bases). The germline gives CDR1 MNHNS, CDR2 SASEGT. The CDR3 is made up of 16 amino acids. V was shortened by 2 bases and J by 0 bases, with 14 bases between the two germline ends. This CDR3 is CASSEWGLGSSYEQYF. CDR3 bases: TGTGCCAGCAGTGAATGGGGTCTGGGGAGCTCCTACGAGCAGTACTTC.